This T cell receptor (beta chain) was sequenced in a study of blood T cell repertoires in COVID-19. In this sample, this clone turned up once. V was cut by 3 bases and J by 2 bases, with 3 bases left in between. This CDR3 is 12 amino acids long. Germline-derived CDR1 and CDR2 are KGHSH and LQKENI. Generated by immunoSEQ multiplex PCR, the TCRdb table keeps only in-frame clones and is missing some. Among around 10,000 clones listed, around 90% were seen once. The V and J genes are TRBV18 and TRBJ2-3; D not resolved. This sequence was found in a human donor in a cohort sampled during active COVID-19. Input material: peripheral blood. The CDR3 is CASSPYTDTQYF. The CDR3 DNA reads TGTGCCAGCTCACCGTACACAGATACGCAGTATTTT.